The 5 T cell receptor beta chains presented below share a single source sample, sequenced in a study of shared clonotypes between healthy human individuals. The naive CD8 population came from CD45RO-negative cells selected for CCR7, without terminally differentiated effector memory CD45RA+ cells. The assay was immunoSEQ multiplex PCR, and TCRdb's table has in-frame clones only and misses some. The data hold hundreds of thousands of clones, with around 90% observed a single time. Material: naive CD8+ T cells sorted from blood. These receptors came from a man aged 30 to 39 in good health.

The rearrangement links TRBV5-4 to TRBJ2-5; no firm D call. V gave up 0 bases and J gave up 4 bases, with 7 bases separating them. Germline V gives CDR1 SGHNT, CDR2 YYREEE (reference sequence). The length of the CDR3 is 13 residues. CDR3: CASSLEGSETQYF. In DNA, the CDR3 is TGTGCCAGCAGCTTGGAGGGCTCAGAGACCCAGTACTTC.

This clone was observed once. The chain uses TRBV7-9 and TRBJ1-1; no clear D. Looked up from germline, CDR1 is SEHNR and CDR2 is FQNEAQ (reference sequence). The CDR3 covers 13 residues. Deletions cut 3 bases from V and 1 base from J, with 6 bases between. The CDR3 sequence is CASSFGENTEAFF. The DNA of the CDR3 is TGTGCCAGCAGCTTCGGGGAGAACACTGAAGCTTTCTTT.

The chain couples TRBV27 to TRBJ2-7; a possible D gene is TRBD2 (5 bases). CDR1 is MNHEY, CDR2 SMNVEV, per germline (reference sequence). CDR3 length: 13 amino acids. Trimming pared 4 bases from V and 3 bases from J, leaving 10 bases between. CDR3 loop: CASSSSGGYEQYF. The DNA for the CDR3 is TGTGCCAGCAGTTCCAGCGGTGGCTACGAGCAGTACTTC.

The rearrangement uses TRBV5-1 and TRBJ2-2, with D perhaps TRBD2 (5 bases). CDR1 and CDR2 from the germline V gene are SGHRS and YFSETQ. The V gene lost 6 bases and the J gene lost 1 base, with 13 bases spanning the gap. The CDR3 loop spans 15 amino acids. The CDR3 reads CASNPLAENTGELFF. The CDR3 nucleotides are TGCGCCAGCAACCCCCTAGCCGAGAACACCGGGGAGCTGTTTTTT.

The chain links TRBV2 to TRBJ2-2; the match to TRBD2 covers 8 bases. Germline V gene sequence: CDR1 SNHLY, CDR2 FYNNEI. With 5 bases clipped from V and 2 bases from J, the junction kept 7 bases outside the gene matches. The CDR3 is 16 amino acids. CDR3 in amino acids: CASSTPGGLNTGELFF. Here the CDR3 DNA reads TGTGCCAGCAGTACGCCGGGAGGGTTAAACACCGGGGAGCTGTTTTTT.